The 8 T cell receptor beta chains reported below all come from one sample, sequenced in a study of blood T cell repertoires in COVID-19 (dated by TCRdb to the early 2020s). The library was built by means of the immunoSEQ multiplex PCR assay. TCRdb obtained this table from immuneACCESS and retained in-frame rearrangements with V and J assigned. These tables miss some clones; where compared with another copy, unresolved V genes account for less than half of the shortfall, and the remainder is unexplained. This sample gives about 390,000 clones in total; about 87% of them show up just once. The ten biggest clones cover under 3% of the sample. Sequencing input: peripheral blood. These receptors were taken from a woman aged 60-75 years with COVID-19, enrolled during active disease.

In the case of this clone: The sample holds other DNA sequences that translate to the same CDR3. The V and J genes are TRBV2 and TRBJ2-3; D gene unclear. CDR3 size: 12 residues. The V end lost 6 bases, the J end lost 2 bases, and 6 bases lay between the germline ends. CDR1 SNHLY and CDR2 FYNNEI come from the germline V gene. As DNA, the CDR3 is TGTGCCAGCAGAGAGAACACAGATACGCAGTATTTT. It specifies CASRENTDTQYF.

The chain combines TRBV6-5 with TRBJ2-1; 7 bases are a match to TRBD2. CDR1 and CDR2 (germline): MNHEY, SVGAGI. This CDR3 contains 13 residues. The V segment lost 8 bases and the J segment 3 bases; nucleotides outside the gene matches: 4. The CDR3 bases are TGTGCCAGCGAGCGGGGCTTCTACAATGAGCAGTTCTTC. The encoded protein is CASERGFYNEQFF.

On this clone itself: Within the sample, other DNA sequences also encode this same CDR3. The V gene is TRBV11-2, the J gene TRBJ2-7; tentative D call: TRBD1 (6 bases). V dropped 3 bases and J dropped 4 bases, with 16 bases sitting between them. There are 15 residues in the CDR3. Germline V CDR1 and CDR2: SGHAT, FQNNGV. The chain's CDR3 is CASSFGQGRAYEQYF. Written as DNA, the CDR3 is TGTGCCAGCAGCTTCGGGCAGGGGCGAGCTTACGAGCAGTACTTC. The variable domain in full, with the rest retrieved from reference TRBV11-2 and TRBJ2-7, is EAGVAQSPRYKIIEKRQSVAFWCNPISGHATLYWYQQILGQGPKLLIQFQNNGVVDDSQLPKDRFSAERLKGVDSTLKIQPAKLEDSAVYLCASSFGQGRAYEQYFGPGTRLTVT.

The chain uses TRBV6-1 and TRBJ2-4; 7 bases agree with TRBD2. Germline CDR1 reads MNHNS; CDR2 reads SASEGT. CDR3 length equals 16 residues. V shed 3 bases, J shed 0 bases, and the junction held 5 bases outside the gene matches. This chain's CDR3 is CASSENGGIAKNIQYF. CDR3 bases: TGTGCCAGCAGTGAGAACGGGGGGATAGCCAAAAACATTCAGTACTTC.

About this clone itself: One junction end disagrees with the germline gene, perhaps due to a read error. V and J are TRBV6-6 and TRBJ1-2; D may be TRBD1 (5 bases). The germline gives CDR1 MNHNY, CDR2 SVGAGI (reference sequence). The CDR3 is made up of 13 amino acids. The CDR3 DNA sequence: TGTGCCAGCAGTTACTCGGGGGGAGCCTCTTCAGCCTTC. Its protein product is CASSYSGGASSAF.

The rearrangement joins TRBV3-1 (or the pseudogene TRBV3-2) to TRBJ1-2; D is undetermined. The CDR3 has 11 residues. V was shortened by 3 bases and J by 4 bases, with 3 bases between the two germline ends. Looked up from germline, CDR1 is LGHDT and CDR2 is YNNKEL (reference sequence). The CDR3 DNA reads as TGTGCCAGCAGCCAGGCCTATGGCTACACCTTC. Residues: CASSQAYGYTF.

This clone was observed once. The DNA of the CDR3 is TGTGCTAGTGGTTTGGCCTCGGGACAGGGCTCCTACGAGCAGTACTTC. It translates to CASGLASGQGSYEQYF. The rearrangement joins TRBV12-5 to TRBJ2-7, with 9 bases lining up with TRBD1. V lost 1 base, J lost 0 bases, and 4 bases stayed unmatched. The CDR3 length is 16 residues. Germline V gene data show CDR1 as LGHNT and CDR2 as FRNRAP.

V is TRBV7-3 and J is TRBJ2-2; 12 bases are shared with TRBD2. Germline V gene data show CDR1 as SGHTA and CDR2 as FQGTGA. The CDR3 extends over 19 amino acids. The junction had 12 bases not matched to a gene; V was cut back by 5 bases and J by 2 bases. The CDR3 spells CASSRRASGGATNTGELFF. CDR3 nucleotide sequence: TGTGCCAGCAGCCGACGGGCTAGCGGGGGGGCTACTAACACCGGGGAGCTGTTTTTT.